The rows below give T cell receptor beta chains drawn from one sample of a study of T cells in localized non-small cell lung cancer. Clones were read by immunoSEQ multiplex PCR, and TCRdb kept only the in-frame ones, dropping some. The sample shows over 45,000 clones, 80% to 90% of them seen only once. Sequencing used peripheral blood, obtained before any cancer treatment. Receptors originate from a man between 40 and 70 years old with stage I squamous cell lung carcinoma. Each CDR3 is given with its conserved first and last residue. Fields, in order: clone size, V gene, D gene, J gene, CDR3 protein, CDR3 DNA. The D gene is left open where the match is weak. Clone size, where shown, is once, few, many, or a class for clones that have expanded.

-,TRBV10-2,-,TRBJ2-7,CASSEWSKEGYEQYF,TGCGCCAGCAGTGAATGGTCCAAGGAGGGGTACGAGCAGTACTTC
-,TRBV14,TRBD2,TRBJ2-3,CASSLGLASDTQYF,TGTGCCAGCAGCCTCGGACTAGCTTCGGATACGCAGTATTTT
-,TRBV7-9,TRBD2,TRBJ2-3,CASSLLLALDTQYF,TGTGCCAGCAGCTTACTACTAGCGTTAGATACGCAGTATTTT
-,TRBV19,TRBD1,TRBJ1-1,CASRGPGTGTAQAFF,TGTGCCAGTAGAGGTCCCGGGACAGGGACGGCGCAAGCTTTCTTT
once,TRBV7-3,TRBD1,TRBJ2-2,CASSPQGANTGELFF,TGTGCCAGCAGCCCTCAGGGGGCAAACACCGGGGAGCTGTTTTTT
once,TRBV5-8,TRBD1,TRBJ1-4,CASSLSGTENEKLFF,TGTGCCAGCAGCTTATCCGGGACAGAAAATGAAAAACTGTTTTTT
-,TRBV9,-,TRBJ1-1,CASGGGANTEAFF,TGTGCCAGCGGTGGTGGAGCGAACACTGAAGCTTTCTTT
-,TRBV6-5,TRBD2,TRBJ2-3,CASRASGSTDTQYF,TGTGCCAGCAGGGCTAGCGGTTCCACAGATACGCAGTATTTT
-,TRBV5-1,-,TRBJ2-1,CASGANLNEQFF,TGCGCCAGCGGCGCGAATCTCAATGAGCAGTTCTTC
-,TRBV5-1,-,TRBJ2-5,CASSLAQNQETQYF,TGCGCCAGCAGCTTAGCACAGAACCAAGAGACCCAGTACTTC
-,TRBV7-2,TRBD2,TRBJ2-7,CASSLSSGSYEQYF,TGTGCCAGCAGCTTATCTAGCGGGAGCTACGAGCAGTACTTC
few,TRBV10-3,TRBD2,TRBJ2-1,CAIRGASGETYNEQFF,TGTGCCATCAGAGGTGCTAGCGGGGAAACCTACAATGAGCAGTTCTTC
-,TRBV7-2,TRBD1,TRBJ1-5,CASSQGRDRAQPQHF,TGTGCCAGCAGCCAAGGGCGGGACAGGGCTCAGCCCCAGCATTTT
-,TRBV7-3,-,TRBJ2-7,CASSLTRTGVDEQYF,TGTGCCAGCAGCTTAACGCGTACGGGAGTTGACGAGCAGTACTTC
-,TRBV9,TRBD1,TRBJ1-1,CASSADRGLPEAFF,TGTGCCAGCAGCGCCGACAGGGGGCTTCCGGAGGCTTTCTTT
few,TRBV4-1,-,TRBJ2-5,CASSQLGGTQYF,TGCGCCAGCAGCCAACTAGGGGGAACCCAGTACTTC
few,TRBV4-2,TRBD1,TRBJ2-1,CASSQEGTGSHNEQFF,TGTGCCAGCAGCCAAGAGGGGACAGGGAGCCACAATGAGCAGTTCTTC
-,TRBV7-2,-,TRBJ1-5,CASSLRGQPQHF,TGTGCCAGCAGCTTACGAGGCCAGCCCCAGCATTTT
once,TRBV11-1,-,TRBJ2-7,CASSLDPEVTYEQYF,TGTGCCAGCAGCTTAGACCCCGAGGTTACCTACGAGCAGTACTTC
few,TRBV6-1,-,TRBJ2-5,CASSVSEDQETQYF,TGTGCCAGCAGTGTGTCGGAAGACCAAGAGACCCAGTACTTC
once,TRBV7-3,-,TRBJ2-3,CASSPGTIDTQYF,TGTGCCAGCAGCCCCGGGACGATAGATACGCAGTATTTT
-,TRBV6-6,-,TRBJ1-4,CASSRGQAVDEKLFF,TGTGCCAGCAGTAGGGGCCAAGCAGTGGATGAAAAACTGTTTTTT
-,TRBV7-2,TRBD1,TRBJ1-1,CASSLHRGNTEAFF,TGTGCCAGCAGCTTGCACAGGGGGAACACTGAAGCTTTCTTT
-,TRBV28,TRBD2,TRBJ2-7,CASRRAGGPIEQYF,TGTGCCAGCAGACGAGCGGGAGGGCCTATCGAGCAGTACTTC
-,TRBV28,TRBD1,TRBJ2-1,CATGQGGYNEQFF,TGTGCCACAGGACAGGGGGGTTACAATGAGCAGTTCTTC
-,TRBV9,TRBD1,TRBJ1-4,CASSARDSSNEKLFF,TGTGCCAGCAGCGCTCGGGACAGCAGTAATGAAAAACTGTTTTTT
-,TRBV7-2,-,TRBJ1-1,CASSLWFF,TGTGCCAGCAGCTTGTGGTTCTTT
-,TRBV5-1,-,TRBJ2-5,CASSLFPGEGQETQYF,TGCGCCAGCAGCTTGTTTCCAGGGGAAGGCCAAGAGACCCAGTACTTC
-,TRBV4-3,-,TRBJ2-3,CASSQDRAGLQYF,TGCGCCAGCAGCCAAGATCGCGCGGGGCTGCAGTATTTT
-,TRBV4-2,-,TRBJ1-3,CASSPEAPGPAGFGNTIYF,TGTGCCAGCAGCCCGGAGGCTCCAGGGCCGGCTGGGTTTGGAAACACCATATATTTT
-,TRBV11-2,-,TRBJ2-2,CASSRNLNTGELFF,TGTGCCAGCAGCCGAAATCTGAACACCGGGGAGCTGTTTTTT
-,TRBV5-1,TRBD2,TRBJ2-5,CASSAFLSGGIQETQYF,TGCGCCAGCAGCGCATTTCTTTCGGGGGGGATCCAAGAGACCCAGTACTTC
few,TRBV28,-,TRBJ1-2,CASKPILGVGYTF,TGTGCCAGCAAGCCTATACTGGGCGTCGGCTACACCTTC
-,TRBV19,-,TRBJ2-5,CASSGYQETQYF,TGTGCCAGTAGCGGTTACCAAGAGACCCAGTACTTC
-,TRBV7-6,TRBD1,TRBJ2-7,CASSLNPGQGAGEQYF,TGTGCCAGCAGCTTGAACCCGGGACAGGGGGCAGGCGAGCAGTACTTC
once,TRBV6-6,-,TRBJ1-1,CASSYGVRTEAFF,TGTGCCAGCAGTTATGGGGTACGGACTGAAGCTTTCTTT
-,TRBV2,TRBD1,TRBJ1-3,CASSENRGMGNTIYF,TGTGCCAGCAGTGAAAACAGGGGGATGGGAAACACCATATATTTT
-,TRBV30,-,TRBJ1-1,CACRRLQGVTEAFF,TGTGCCTGTCGCCGATTACAGGGTGTCACTGAAGCTTTCTTT
-,TRBV7-9,-,TRBJ2-5,CASSLSTLGIKETQYF,TGTGCCAGCAGCTTATCCACCCTCGGGATTAAAGAGACCCAGTACTTC
once,TRBV5-4,TRBD2,TRBJ2-7,CASSSASGVPQGDF,TGTGCCAGCAGCAGCGCTAGCGGAGTCCCCCAGGGAGATTTC
-,TRBV5-5,-,TRBJ2-5,CASRPPSGQLETQYF,TGTGCCAGCAGACCTCCTAGCGGACAGTTAGAGACCCAGTACTTC
-,TRBV11-2,TRBD2,TRBJ2-7,CASSSGTSGSLYEQYF,TGTGCCAGCAGCTCGGGTACTAGCGGAAGCTTGTACGAGCAGTACTTC
-,TRBV28,TRBD2,TRBJ2-1,CASSPLEGGSSYNEQFF,TGTGCCAGCAGTCCATTGGAGGGAGGGAGCTCCTACAATGAGCAGTTCTTC
once,TRBV6-5,TRBD1,TRBJ1-6,CASNPDRAGSPLHF,TGTGCCAGCAATCCAGACAGGGCGGGTTCACCCCTCCACTTT
-,TRBV18,-,TRBJ1-1,CASSLNMNTEAFF,TGTGCCAGCTCGCTTAATATGAACACTGAAGCTTTCTTT
-,TRBV6-1,TRBD1,TRBJ2-3,CASSESPGPTGDNTDTQYF,TGTGCCAGCAGTGAATCACCTGGACCCACAGGGGACAACACAGATACGCAGTATTTT
-,TRBV6-5,-,TRBJ2-7,CASSPTEHYEQYF,TGTGCCAGCAGTCCGACAGAGCACTACGAGCAGTACTTC
-,TRBV7-2,-,TRBJ2-3,CASSVLTGTDTQYF,TGTGCCAGCAGCGTATTAACAGGCACAGATACGCAGTATTTT
-,TRBV5-8,-,TRBJ2-7,CASSLVPGNEQYF,TGTGCCAGCAGCTTGGTACCAGGCAACGAGCAGTACTTC
once,TRBV10-3,-,TRBJ2-1,CAISDEIPNNEQFF,TGTGCCATCAGTGACGAAATCCCTAACAATGAGCAGTTCTTC
-,TRBV29-1,TRBD1,TRBJ1-4,CSVGGQGGEKLFF,TGCAGCGTTGGGGGACAGGGGGGTGAAAAACTGTTTTTT
few,TRBV6-5,-,TRBJ2-5,CASSVAPESRETQYF,TGTGCCAGCAGTGTGGCCCCCGAATCGCGGGAGACCCAGTACTTC
once,TRBV6-1,-,TRBJ2-7,CASSERSVGSASSYEQYF,TGTGCCAGCAGTGAAAGGTCTGTCGGGTCCGCCTCCTCCTACGAGCAGTACTTC
-,TRBV6-5,TRBD2,TRBJ2-1,CASSYSGGSSYNEQFF,TGTGCCAGCAGTTACTCCGGCGGGAGCTCCTACAATGAGCAGTTCTTC